A single sample is the source of the 20 T cell receptor beta chains below, sequenced in a study of shared clonotypes between healthy human individuals. Assay: immunoSEQ multiplex PCR; the TCRdb copy retains only in-frame clones and omits some. Altogether 2 million to 3 million clones are present, around nine tenths being singletons, with the ten largest covering roughly 0.14%. The source material was naive CD4+ T cells sorted from blood. Sample subset: CD45RA+ positively selected. The origin of the receptors is a man aged 18 to 30 in good health.

This clone was seen a single time. The chain carries TRBV4-2 and TRBJ2-5; 8 nucleotides agree with TRBD1. CDR1 and CDR2 from the germline V gene are LGHNA and YNFKEQ. V shed 3 bases and J 5 bases; nucleotides not matched to a gene: 5. The CDR3 consists of 14 residues. The CDR3 DNA sequence: TGTGCCAGCAGCCAGTCCAACAGGGGGGAGACCCAGTACTTC. Translating it yields CASSQSNRGETQYF.

This chain links TRBV29-1 with TRBJ1-3; no clear D. This CDR3 has 11 amino acids. The germline gives CDR1 SQVTM, CDR2 ANQGSEA. Trimming left V 1 base short and J 8 bases short, with 6 bases between. Here the CDR3 reads CSVEVGYTIYF. The CDR3 DNA reads TGCAGCGTTGAAGTAGGATACACCATATATTTT.

This clone has a single count. The chain has TRBV6-4 and TRBJ1-4; TRBD1 matches at 7 bases. The ends lost 7 bases at V and 5 bases at J; junction bases unmatched: 7. Germline V gives CDR1 MRHNA, CDR2 SNTAGT. The CDR3 loop spans 14 amino acids. The CDR3 spells CASIVQGLNEKLFF. For the CDR3, the DNA is TGTGCCAGCATCGTACAGGGGTTGAATGAAAAACTGTTTTTT.

V gene TRBV5-1 combines with J gene TRBJ2-5, with 7 bases identical to TRBD2. V shed 4 bases, J shed 4 bases, and the junction held 13 bases outside the gene matches. The CDR3 totals 16 residues. Per the germline V gene, CDR1 is SGHRS and CDR2 is YFSETQ. The CDR3 loop is CASSAERGTLPETQYF. CDR3 DNA sequence: TGCGCCAGCAGCGCTGAGCGGGGAACTCTCCCAGAGACCCAGTACTTC. Drawing the rest from reference TRBV5-1 and TRBJ2-5, the complete variable domain is KAGVTQTPRYLIKTRGQQVTLSCSPISGHRSVSWYQQTPGQGLQFLFEYFSETQRNKGNFPGRFSGRQFSNSRSEMNVSTLELGDSALYLCASSAERGTLPETQYFGPGTRLLVL.

The gene calls are TRBV19 and TRBJ2-5, with D perhaps being TRBD1 or TRBD2 (5 bases each). With 5 bases removed from V and 2 bases from J, the gap between germline ends came to 12 bases. CDR1 and CDR2 from the germline V gene are LNHDA and SQIVND (reference sequence). The CDR3 is 14 residues long. CDR3 sequence reads: CASSEGRGQETQYF. The CDR3 bases are TGTGCCAGTAGTGAGGGACGGGGACAAGAGACCCAGTACTTC.

This chain's CDR3 is CASSSPRVNGNTIYF. CDR3 in DNA: TGTGCCAGCAGCTCCCCCAGGGTGAATGGAAACACCATATATTTT. V gene TRBV11-2 combines with J gene TRBJ1-3; possibly TRBD1 for D (5 bases). V was shortened by 4 bases and J by 3 bases, with 13 bases between the two germline ends. The CDR3 totals 15 residues. Looked up from germline, CDR1 is SGHAT and CDR2 is FQNNGV.

As regards this clone: This sample also contains other DNA sequences that code for the same CDR3. V and J are TRBV7-6 and TRBJ2-3; D remains unclear. V was pared by 3 bases and J by 5 bases, with 6 bases between. CDR3 size: 12 residues. CDR1 SGHVS and CDR2 FNYEAQ come from the germline V gene. CDR3 coding DNA: TGTGCCAGCAGCTTTTCCGGAGATACGCAGTATTTT. Amino acid sequence: CASSFSGDTQYF. Supplemented by reference TRBV7-6 and TRBJ2-3, the full variable domain reads GAGVSQSPRYKVTKRGQDVALRCDPISGHVSLYWYRQALGQGPEFLTYFNYEAQQDKSGLPNDRFSAERPEGSISTLTIQRTEQRDSAMYRCASSFSGDTQYFGPGTRLTVL.

This clone was recorded only once. The gene calls are TRBV7-8 and TRBJ2-1, with 11 bases matching TRBD1. There are 16 residues in the CDR3. V shed 5 bases and J 7 bases; nucleotides not matched to a gene: 10. Per germline, CDR1 SGHVS and CDR2 FQNEAQ. The CDR3 spells CASSHGGQGARNEQFF. The DNA for the CDR3 is TGTGCCAGCAGCCACGGAGGACAGGGGGCAAGAAATGAGCAGTTCTTC.

This clone was picked up one time. The chain employs TRBV11-2 and TRBJ2-5; D perhaps matches TRBD2 (5 bases). CDR3 length: 14 amino acids. Trimming left V 2 bases short and J 5 bases short, with 12 bases between. Germline-derived CDR1 and CDR2 are SGHAT and FQNNGV. CDR3 DNA sequence: TGTGCCAGCAGCTTACGGACTGCCCGGGAGACCCAGTACTTC. It translates to CASSLRTARETQYF.

The chain employs TRBV19 and TRBJ2-1; unclear D gene. This CDR3 has 16 residues. V was trimmed by 1 base and J by 0 bases, leaving 10 bases between them. Germline V gene sequence: CDR1 LNHDA, CDR2 SQIVND (reference sequence). The CDR3 protein is CASSIAFQSSYNEQFF. DNA for the CDR3: TGTGCCAGTAGTATAGCTTTTCAGAGCTCCTACAATGAGCAGTTCTTC.

A few counts support this clone. This rearrangement joins TRBV30 to TRBJ1-1; D is ambiguous. Germline-derived CDR1 and CDR2 are GTSNPN and SVGIG (reference sequence). The CDR3 totals 11 residues. V lost 0 bases to trimming and J lost 7 bases, with 6 bases between them. DNA of the CDR3: TGTGCCTGGAGTGTATCCATTGAAGCTTTCTTT. This codes for CAWSVSIEAFF.

V usage is TRBV6-5 and J usage is TRBJ2-5, with 11 bases lining up with TRBD2. Germline V gene sequence: CDR1 MNHEY, CDR2 SVGAGI. This CDR3 comprises 14 residues. With V trimmed by 6 bases and J by 5 bases, 5 bases remained unmatched. CDR3 DNA sequence: TGTGCCAGCAGCCGACTAGCGGGATTGGAGACCCAGTACTTC. Translation: CASSRLAGLETQYF.

CDR3 nucleotides: TGCGCCAGCAGCCAAGCCGGGACAAAACTGTTTTTT. Translating it yields CASSQAGTKLFF. The chain employs TRBV4-1 and TRBJ1-4, with a tentative D call TRBD1 (5 bases). This CDR3 comprises 12 residues. Germline-derived CDR1 and CDR2 are MGHRA and YSYEKL. V gave up 1 base and J gave up 10 bases, with 7 bases separating them.

V usage is TRBV25-1 and J usage is TRBJ2-1; D is uncertain. Between the trimmed V and J ends, which lost 7 bases and 6 bases, there was a span of 16 bases. The germline CDR1 and CDR2 sequences are MGHDK and SYGVNS. CDR3 length: 14 amino acids. CDR3 sequence: CASTEHTTGNEQFF. The CDR3 nucleotides read TGTGCCAGCACCGAGCACACGACGGGCAATGAGCAGTTCTTC.

The chain carries TRBV28 and TRBJ2-7; no reliable D call. Trimming took off 3 bases at V and 2 bases at J, with 5 bases between the two ends. From germline, CDR1 is MDHEN and CDR2 SYDVKM. The CDR3 has 12 residues. This CDR3 is CASSFMAYEQYF. As DNA, the CDR3 is TGTGCCAGCAGTTTCATGGCCTACGAGCAGTACTTC.

This chain joins TRBV5-1 and TRBJ1-1; 9 bases are shared with TRBD1. There are 15 residues in the CDR3. CDR1 and CDR2 (germline): SGHRS, YFSETQ. Losses at the gene ends were 0 bases for V and 7 bases for J; bases not matched to a gene: 7. CDR3 DNA sequence: TGCGCCAGCAGCTTGGCCGTGACAGGGGGATATGAAGCTTTCTTT. Translation: CASSLAVTGGYEAFF.

The chain combines TRBV11-2 with TRBJ1-3; D is unresolved. Deletions cut 2 bases from V and 4 bases from J, with 9 bases between. The CDR3 consists of 14 residues. The germline CDR1 and CDR2 sequences are SGHAT and FQNNGV. CDR3 sequence reads: CASSLSAVGNTIYF. The CDR3 coding sequence is TGTGCCAGCAGCTTATCGGCAGTCGGAAACACCATATATTTT.

This clone was seen just once. The gene calls are TRBV6-6 and TRBJ2-5; possible D gene TRBD2, 6 bases. V lost 6 bases and J 1 base, leaving 15 bases between the germline ends. The CDR3 covers 15 residues. Germline-derived CDR1 and CDR2 are MNHNY and SVGAGI (reference sequence). In DNA form, the CDR3 reads TGTGCCAGCAGAGGGCCGGGGGTCGGCCAAGAGACCCAGTACTTC. Amino acid sequence: CASRGPGVGQETQYF.

With regard to this clone: The sample holds other DNA sequences that translate to the same CDR3. This chain connects TRBV9 to TRBJ2-1, with D possibly called TRBD1 or TRBD2 (6 bases each). The CDR3 contains 15 residues. Germline CDR1 is SGDLS and CDR2 is YYNGEE. V gave up 0 bases and J gave up 2 bases, with 9 bases separating them. The CDR3 is CASSVDGGTYNEQFF. The CDR3, as DNA: TGTGCCAGCAGCGTAGACGGGGGCACCTACAATGAGCAGTTCTTC. The whole variable domain, filled in from reference TRBV9 and TRBJ2-1, reads DSGVTQTPKHLITATGQRVTLRCSPRSGDLSVYWYQQSLDQGLQFLIQYYNGEERAKGNILERFSAQQFPDLHSELNLSSLELGDSALYFCASSVDGGTYNEQFFGPGTRLTVL.

Turning to this clone: Other DNA variants within this sample encode the same CDR3. The rearrangement uses TRBV5-1 and TRBJ2-5; D possibly corresponds to TRBD1 (5 bases). Germline loops: CDR1 SGHRS, CDR2 YFSETQ. Trimming shortened V by 2 bases and J by 1 base, and 6 bases separated the two germline ends. The CDR3 consists of 13 residues. CDR3 loop: CASSLDSQETQYF. The CDR3 nucleotides read TGCGCCAGCAGCTTAGACAGCCAAGAGACCCAGTACTTC.